This entry concerns a single T cell receptor (beta chain). Its antigen is unidentified. The primer mix had 60 Vbeta and 13 Jbeta primers. Sequenced by immunoSEQ multiplex PCR; TCRdb stores in-frame clones only, minus some. Of some 110,000 clones listed, 80% to 85% are singletons. The data were obtained in a study of cytomegalovirus exposure and HLA in healthy donors. V shed 3 bases and J 5 bases; nucleotides not matched to a gene: 7. Looked up from germline, CDR1 is SGHRS and CDR2 is YFSETQ. The length of the CDR3 is 15 residues. Study-wide results and limits: Indistinguishable V segments, including TRBV6-2 and TRBV6-3, were excluded. It was only CMV serostatus that was available as immune exposure information. With later analysis, a missense DCLRE1C variant became linked to TCR beta V- and J-gene trimming. The Asian-associated ancestry cluster reportedly had fewer N-insertions than the roughly 720-donor mean in a later analysis.

The TCR was taken from a man aged 30 to 45 in good health and CMV-seropositive. The sequenced material came from PBMCs. The chain employs TRBV5-1 and TRBJ1-1; TRBD1 agrees at 10 bases. CDR3 DNA: TGCGCCAGCAGCTGGAGACAGGGGGCTTGGACTGAAGCTTTCTTT. It codes for CASSWRQGAWTEAFF.